Listed below are T cell receptor beta chains from one sample, sequenced in a study of shared clonotypes between healthy human individuals. TCRdb keeps only in-frame clones here, not all; method: immunoSEQ multiplex PCR. The repertoire has 950,000 to 1,200,000 clones, 77% of them found once; the top ten carry 0.85% to 1%. The specimen sequenced was memory CD4+ T cells from PBMCs. These receptors all come from a man aged 18 to 29 in good health. Some clones in this sample may be carry-over from other donors' samples. CDR3s leave out the opening cysteine and the closing phenylalanine or tryptophan. Fields, in order: V gene, CDR3 protein.

v_call: TRBV7-3
cdr3_aa: ASSTSGSAKNIQY

v_call: TRBV25-1
cdr3_aa: ASTPRGSPPYGYT

v_call: TRBV27
cdr3_aa: ASSLTRLTYNEQF

v_call: TRBV7-2
cdr3_aa: ASSPPGQGYIQY

v_call: TRBV5-1
cdr3_aa: ASSSGANTEAF

v_call: TRBV2
cdr3_aa: ASSVRQGTEAF

v_call: TRBV11-2
cdr3_aa: ASSLVEGDWTEAF

v_call: TRBV6-1
cdr3_aa: ASREMISGLEQY

v_call: TRBV30
cdr3_aa: AWRSGSGKGTQY

v_call: TRBV18
cdr3_aa: ASSPGLGAYYGYT

v_call: TRBV9
cdr3_aa: ASSQHTRHWDSEQF

v_call: TRBV5-4
cdr3_aa: ASSFGGRHEQY

v_call: TRBV7-9
cdr3_aa: ASSLGQSNQPQH

v_call: TRBV5-6
cdr3_aa: ASTPTSGYTQY

v_call: TRBV27
cdr3_aa: ASSGLGSGRSYEQY

v_call: TRBV5-1
cdr3_aa: ASSLGPHEPQH

v_call: TRBV28
cdr3_aa: ASSPRTRQETQY

v_call: TRBV5-4
cdr3_aa: ASSPGPTNEKLF

v_call: TRBV30
cdr3_aa: AWSVRAGGSGNTIY

v_call: TRBV21-1
cdr3_aa: ASSRKGVPNQPQH

v_call: TRBV29-1
cdr3_aa: SVPSTSGSLNNEQF

v_call: TRBV6-6
cdr3_aa: ASGPNSPLH

v_call: TRBV5-6
cdr3_aa: ASSLTGTGSIDEQY

v_call: TRBV7-9
cdr3_aa: ASSLARGSEAGELF

v_call: TRBV2
cdr3_aa: ASSGGMGAQETQY

v_call: TRBV6-6
cdr3_aa: ASSYSGRDTEAF

v_call: TRBV11-3
cdr3_aa: ASSWGTGGTGELF

v_call: TRBV2
cdr3_aa: ASGVAGALRGANVLT

v_call: TRBV28
cdr3_aa: ASSLSLRGEQF

v_call: TRBV27
cdr3_aa: ASSLGRGDYGYT

v_call: TRBV9
cdr3_aa: ASSVTPSQETQY

v_call: TRBV18
cdr3_aa: ASSQDQETQY

v_call: TRBV27
cdr3_aa: ASSLNQGTGELF

v_call: TRBV13
cdr3_aa: ASSPPDPYQETQY

v_call: TRBV6-5
cdr3_aa: ASSYEGLADNEQF

v_call: TRBV5-1
cdr3_aa: ASSLRGGAGDNEQF

v_call: TRBV18
cdr3_aa: ASSYDSYSTDTQY

v_call: TRBV4-1
cdr3_aa: ASSQDRGYGYT

v_call: TRBV5-1
cdr3_aa: ASSFERVFSDEQY

v_call: TRBV18
cdr3_aa: ASSPGFLGDTEAF

v_call: TRBV7-9
cdr3_aa: ASSTGTAFSSSYNSPLH

v_call: TRBV27
cdr3_aa: ASSLRGLNTEAF

v_call: TRBV9
cdr3_aa: ASSLYPSGIVAGANVLT

v_call: TRBV11-2
cdr3_aa: ASRRIQGRQETQY

v_call: TRBV27
cdr3_aa: ASRPGPSYEQY

v_call: TRBV6-1
cdr3_aa: ASTVAHAAGELF

v_call: TRBV10-3
cdr3_aa: AISESTGSYEQY

v_call: TRBV20-1
cdr3_aa: SAGANEKLF

v_call: TRBV14
cdr3_aa: ASRHSGSQTQY

v_call: TRBV5-8
cdr3_aa: ASSFGTSTYNEQF

v_call: TRBV5-4
cdr3_aa: ASSPTGGASGSGTQY

v_call: TRBV6-5
cdr3_aa: ASSTRTGNYGYT

v_call: TRBV11-3
cdr3_aa: ASSLSGNSYNEQF